The 32 T cell receptor beta chains presented below share a single source sample, sequenced in a study of blood T cell repertoires in COVID-19. Sequencing used immunoSEQ multiplex PCR; TCRdb keeps in-frame clones, though not all of them. The sample lists approximately 280,000 clones; roughly 86% were seen once. The specimen sequenced was PBMCs or T cells enriched from blood (not recorded which). Receptors were obtained from a woman younger than 35 who had recovered from COVID-19.

CDR3 DNA sequence: TGTGCCAGCAGCTTACACAGGGTGCAGGACAATGAGCAGTTCTTC. Translated, it gives CASSLHRVQDNEQFF. V is TRBV7-2 and J is TRBJ2-1, with a weak D call TRBD1 (6 bases). V lost 2 bases to trimming and J lost 5 bases, with 13 bases between them. CDR1 is SGHTA and CDR2 is FQGNSA in the germline V gene. CDR3 length: 15 residues. Together with reference TRBV7-2 and TRBJ2-1, the CDR3 gives the full variable domain: GAGVSQSPSNKVTEKGKDVELRCDPISGHTALYWYRQSLGQGLEFLIYFQGNSAPDKSGLPSDRFSAERTGGSVSTLTIQRTQQEDSAVYLCASSLHRVQDNEQFFGPGTRLTVL.

The gene calls are TRBV19 and TRBJ1-2; 8 positions match TRBD1. This CDR3 is 13 amino acids long. The V and J ends lost 3 bases and 8 bases, in that order; junction bases with no gene match: 5. Germline values: CDR1 LNHDA, CDR2 SQIVND (reference sequence). CDR3 nucleotide sequence: TGTGCCAGTAGTATGGACAGGGTCGGAGGCTACACCTTC. Its protein product is CASSMDRVGGYTF.

The chain joins TRBV5-1 to TRBJ2-1; 7 positions match TRBD2. Looked up from germline, CDR1 is SGHRS and CDR2 is YFSETQ. V trimming: 3 bases; J trimming: 0 bases; junction bases outside the gene matches: 3. CDR3 length: 15 amino acids. CDR3 in amino acids: CASSSVAGSYNEQFF. CDR3 nucleotides: TGCGCCAGCAGCTCCGTAGCGGGCTCCTACAATGAGCAGTTCTTC.

The chain is built from TRBV15 and TRBJ2-6; D possibly corresponds to TRBD1 (5 bases). This CDR3 has 18 amino acids. The germline gives CDR1 LNHNV, CDR2 YYDKDF (reference sequence). V lost 0 bases to trimming and J lost 0 bases, with 12 bases between them. CDR3 DNA sequence: TGTGCCACCAGCAGAGATCTGACAGTACCCTCTGGGGCCAACGTCCTGACTTTC. Its translation: CATSRDLTVPSGANVLTF.

The chain couples TRBV30 to TRBJ1-2; 7 bases align to TRBD1. CDR3 length: 11 amino acids. Germline V lookup: CDR1 GTSNPN, CDR2 SVGIG (reference sequence). V shed 5 bases and J 4 bases; nucleotides not matched to a gene: 1. The CDR3 bases are TGTGCCTGGGGGACAGCCTATGGCTACACCTTC. Translating it yields CAWGTAYGYTF.

This chain links TRBV6-5 with TRBJ2-7, with TRBD2 as a possible D gene (6 bases). The CDR3 consists of 13 residues. Germline CDR1 MNHEY, CDR2 SVGAGI. With 6 bases removed from V and 2 bases from J, the gap between germline ends came to 11 bases. CDR3 sequence reads: CASSRSGAYEQYF. DNA for the CDR3: TGTGCCAGCAGCCGGTCGGGGGCCTACGAGCAGTACTTC.

This clone turned up a few times. The V and J genes are TRBV19 and TRBJ2-2; 12 nucleotides line up with TRBD1. Germline CDR1 LNHDA, CDR2 SQIVND (reference sequence). The CDR3 length is 16 residues. The junction had 5 bases not matched to a gene; V was cut back by 5 bases and J by 4 bases. The chain's CDR3 is CASSAGQGAGTGELFF. As DNA, the CDR3 is TGTGCCAGTAGTGCGGGACAGGGGGCGGGCACCGGGGAGCTGTTTTTT.

The chain uses TRBV4-1 and TRBJ2-7, with D possibly matching TRBD2 (6 bases). The CDR3 consists of 18 residues. Germline V gives CDR1 MGHRA, CDR2 YSYEKL. The ends were cut back, 0 bases at V and 4 bases at J, with 22 bases in the middle. CDR3 loop: CASSQDQSGEGQLYEQYF. The CDR3 DNA reads as TGCGCCAGCAGCCAAGATCAATCGGGAGAGGGGCAGCTATACGAGCAGTACTTC.

This clone occurred once. J is TRBJ2-5 and V is TRBV19; D is possibly TRBD1 (5 bases). Germline CDR1 reads LNHDA; CDR2 reads SQIVND (reference sequence). V was cut by 4 bases and J by 1 base, with 10 bases left in between. The CDR3 is 14 amino acids. CDR3 in amino acids: CASSTGIIQETQYF. The CDR3 DNA follows: TGTGCCAGTAGTACAGGGATCATCCAAGAGACCCAGTACTTC.

V and J are TRBV25-1 and TRBJ2-2, with 9 bases identical to TRBD1. The CDR3 extends over 16 amino acids. Germline loops: CDR1 MGHDK, CDR2 SYGVNS. V was pared by 4 bases and J by 2 bases, with 5 bases of the junction left unmatched. The chain's CDR3 is CASSARDRVNTGELFF. The CDR3 bases are TGTGCCAGCAGTGCCCGGGACAGGGTAAACACCGGGGAGCTGTTTTTT.

The CDR3 DNA is TGTGCCACCAGCAGACGGAGGACAGGTGATAATTCACCCCTCCACTTT. Its translation: CATSRRRTGDNSPLHF. The chain uses TRBV15 and TRBJ1-6; 7 bases map to TRBD1. Losses at the gene ends were 2 bases for V and 5 bases for J; bases not matched to a gene: 6. The CDR3 has 16 amino acids. Germline lookup yields CDR1 LNHNV and CDR2 YYDKDF (reference sequence).

The chain recombines TRBV9 with TRBJ2-2; 16 nucleotides align to TRBD2. The CDR3 consists of 17 residues. The germline CDR1 and CDR2 sequences are SGDLS and YYNGEE. V dropped 3 bases and J dropped 8; count of bases not matched to a gene: 7. DNA of the CDR3: TGTGCCAGCAGCGCCGCACCGGGACTAGCGGGAGGGGGGGAGCTGTTTTTT. This translates into CASSAAPGLAGGGELFF.

This clone was recorded once. The V gene is TRBV28, the J gene TRBJ2-7, with no clear D. V shed 2 bases and J shed 2 bases, with 7 bases lying between them. The germline V gene encodes CDR1 MDHEN and CDR2 SYDVKM. The CDR3 sequence is 13 residues long. CDR3 region: CASSLDRTYEQYF. The CDR3 DNA is TGTGCCAGCAGTTTAGATAGAACCTACGAGCAGTACTTC.

The rearrangement links TRBV18 to TRBJ1-1, with unresolved D. Trimming left V 3 bases short and J 1 base short, with 6 bases between. The germline V gene encodes CDR1 KGHSH and CDR2 LQKENI. This CDR3 comprises 13 residues. The CDR3 DNA reads as TGTGCCAGCTCACCTTTCAAGAACACTGAAGCTTTCTTT. As protein: CASSPFKNTEAFF.

In regard to this clone: Different DNA sequences within this sample yield the same CDR3. The rearrangement uses TRBV24-1 and TRBJ2-7, with TRBD1 as a possible D gene (5 bases). V lost 3 bases and J 3 bases, leaving 8 bases between the germline ends. CDR1 and CDR2 from the germline V gene are KGHDR and SFDVKD. This CDR3 has 13 residues. CDR3 coding DNA: TGTGCCACCAGTGATGTCGACAGCTACGAGCAGTACTTC. Translating it yields CATSDVDSYEQYF.

The rearrangement joins TRBV27 to TRBJ1-2, with 7 bases fitting TRBD1. CDR1 is MNHEY, CDR2 SMNVEV, per germline (reference sequence). This CDR3 is built from 19 residues. V shed 2 bases and J 3 bases; nucleotides not matched to a gene: 18. Here the CDR3 DNA reads TGTGCCAGCAGTTTAAATTGGCAGGGGGACTTGATGATGGACTATGGCTACACCTTC. It encodes CASSLNWQGDLMMDYGYTF.

The J gene is TRBJ2-7, the V gene TRBV5-1; maybe TRBD1 (6 bases). Germline V lookup: CDR1 SGHRS, CDR2 YFSETQ. The length of the CDR3 is 15 residues. V was clipped by 3 bases and J by 3 bases, with 16 bases between them. Here the CDR3 DNA reads TGCGCCAGCAGCTGGGGTTGGACAGAAAGCTACGAGCAGTACTTC. It encodes CASSWGWTESYEQYF.

The chain carries TRBV4-1 and TRBJ1-2; tentatively, D is TRBD1 (6 bases). Trimming took 1 base from V and 0 from J, leaving 18 bases between them. Germline values: CDR1 MGHRA, CDR2 YSYEKL. This CDR3 has 18 amino acids. CDR3 DNA: TGCGCCAGCAGCCAAGGTATTGGGCCGTCAGGGGCTAACTATGGCTACACCTTC. Residues: CASSQGIGPSGANYGYTF.

This chain joins TRBV7-3 and TRBJ2-1; D not resolved. The V gene's germline CDR1 is SGHTA and CDR2 FQGTGA. CDR3 length: 15 amino acids. Deletions cut 1 base from V and 4 bases from J, with 11 bases between. CDR3 sequence reads: CASSLISTEYNEQFF. CDR3 DNA: TGTGCCAGCAGCTTAATCAGTACAGAATACAATGAGCAGTTCTTC.

V gene TRBV19 combines with J gene TRBJ2-7, with a possible D match to TRBD2 (6 bases). The V end was cut by 8 bases, the J end by 4 bases, with 18 bases between. Per the germline V gene, CDR1 is LNHDA and CDR2 is SQIVND (reference sequence). The CDR3 extends over 14 amino acids. CDR3 in amino acids: CASAAGPLPYEQYF. The CDR3 DNA reads as TGTGCCAGTGCTGCGGGGCCCCTACCATACGAGCAGTACTTC.

V is TRBV14 and J is TRBJ1-2; tentatively, D is TRBD1 (5 bases). The CDR3 has 15 amino acids. Trimming pared 0 bases from V and 6 bases from J, leaving 14 bases between. CDR1 is SGHDN and CDR2 is FVKESK in the germline V gene. The CDR3 is CASSQDNTGRDGYTF. DNA for the CDR3: TGTGCCAGCAGCCAAGATAACACAGGACGGGATGGCTACACCTTC. Variable domain in full (rest from reference TRBV14 and TRBJ1-2): EAGVTQFPSHSVIEKGQTVTLRCDPISGHDNLYWYRRVMGKEIKFLLHFVKESKQDESGMPNNRFLAERTGGTYSTLKVQPAELEDSGVYFCASSQDNTGRDGYTFGSGTRLTVV.

The chain is built from TRBV7-2 and TRBJ2-7; 9 bases align to TRBD1. The germline CDR1 and CDR2 sequences are SGHTA and FQGNSA. V shed 6 bases and J 5 bases; nucleotides not matched to a gene: 2. The CDR3 has 12 amino acids. CDR3 amino acids: CASRRDRDEQYF. The CDR3 DNA follows: TGTGCCAGCAGACGGGACAGGGACGAGCAGTACTTC. The variable domain in full, completed from reference TRBV7-2 and TRBJ2-7, reads GAGVSQSPSNKVTEKGKDVELRCDPISGHTALYWYRQSLGQGLEFLIYFQGNSAPDKSGLPSDRFSAERTGGSVSTLTIQRTQQEDSAVYLCASRRDRDEQYFGPGTRLTVT.

J is TRBJ1-2 and V is TRBV5-1; D gene ambiguous. In germline, CDR1 is SGHRS, CDR2 YFSETQ. The V and J ends lost 0 bases and 3 bases respectively, with 9 bases between them. This CDR3 is 14 amino acids long. The CDR3 here is CASSLGDGDYGYTF. CDR3 bases: TGCGCCAGCAGCTTGGGAGACGGGGACTATGGCTACACCTTC.

The chain combines TRBV4-1 with TRBJ1-6; 9 bases fit TRBD1. CDR3 length: 15 amino acids. The V and J ends lost 4 bases and 8 bases, in that order; junction bases with no gene match: 6. The germline CDR1 and CDR2 sequences are MGHRA and YSYEKL. CDR3 nucleotides: TGCGCCAGCAGCCGCGTACGGACAGGGGATTCACCCCTCCACTTT. Translating it yields CASSRVRTGDSPLHF.

V gene TRBV19 combines with J gene TRBJ1-1; maybe TRBD1 (6 bases). Trimming removed 6 bases from V and 8 bases from J, with 22 bases in between. The CDR3 runs 15 residues. Germline CDR1 reads LNHDA; CDR2 reads SQIVND (reference sequence). CDR3 DNA sequence: TGTGCCAGTAGCCCTACCTTCAGGGGTGTGTACGAAGCTTTCTTT. Its protein product is CASSPTFRGVYEAFF.

The chain combines TRBV24-1 with TRBJ2-1; unclear D gene. The CDR3 totals 13 residues. Trimming left V 6 bases short and J 0 bases short, with 5 bases between. Germline V gene data show CDR1 as KGHDR and CDR2 as SFDVKD. The CDR3 here is CATSLSSYNEQFF. In nucleotides, the CDR3 is TGTGCCACCAGTCTGAGCTCCTACAATGAGCAGTTCTTC.

This clone appeared a few times. The V call is TRBV5-5, the J call TRBJ2-7; D is perhaps TRBD1 (6 bases). V lost 4 bases and J lost 2, with 16 bases in between. Germline assignment: CDR1 SGHKS and CDR2 YYEKEE (reference sequence). The CDR3 sequence is 15 residues long. The DNA of the CDR3 is TGTGCCAGCAGCCTGACGGCAGGGGTCACCTACGAGCAGTACTTC. Protein: CASSLTAGVTYEQYF. The entire variable domain, with the rest obtained from reference TRBV5-5 and TRBJ2-7, is as follows: DAGVTQSPTHLIKTRGQQVTLRCSPISGHKSVSWYQQVLGQGPQFIFQYYEKEERGRGNFPDRFSARQFPNYSSELNVNALLLGDSALYLCASSLTAGVTYEQYFGPGTRLTVT.

The CDR3 sequence is CASSKQGARNTEAFF. The CDR3 region has the DNA TGTGCCAGCAGCAAACAGGGGGCCCGGAACACTGAAGCTTTCTTT. V is TRBV7-2 and J is TRBJ1-1; 9 nucleotides match TRBD1. After removal of 5 bases from V and 1 base from J, the junction contained 5 bases not matched to a gene. Per germline, CDR1 SGHTA and CDR2 FQGNSA. The CDR3 has 15 residues.

The CDR3 DNA follows: TGTGCCAGCAGCCCCGGGACTAGCGTTTGGGAGACCCAGTACTTC. It specifies CASSPGTSVWETQYF. This rearrangement joins TRBV28 to TRBJ2-5; 10 nucleotides line up with TRBD2. This CDR3 region has 15 residues. The germline V gene has CDR1 MDHEN and CDR2 SYDVKM. J gave up 5 bases and V 6 bases, and 9 bases lay outside the gene matches.

The chain employs TRBV19 and TRBJ2-1, with 7 nucleotides matching TRBD2. The V gene's germline CDR1 is LNHDA and CDR2 SQIVND (reference sequence). Trimming took 5 bases from V and 10 from J; bases not matched to a gene: 8. The CDR3 is made up of 13 amino acids. As DNA, the CDR3 is TGTGCCAGTAGTCAAACTAGCGTTGGGGAGCAGTTCTTC. It is translated as CASSQTSVGEQFF.

The V gene is TRBV5-1, the J gene TRBJ1-2; 7 bases map to TRBD1. Germline-derived CDR1 and CDR2 are SGHRS and YFSETQ. The CDR3 runs to 15 residues. The J segment lost 9 bases and the V segment lost 4 bases, leaving 15 bases of the junction unmatched. In nucleotides, the CDR3 is TGCGCCAGCAGCCGGACTGACAGGGACTCAAGAAGCTACACCTTC. Its protein product is CASSRTDRDSRSYTF.

This clone has just a few counts. Different DNA sequences within this sample yield the same CDR3. The V call is TRBV9, the J call TRBJ1-1; D not resolved. CDR3 length equals 14 residues. Trimming stripped 0 bases from V and 1 base from J, with 7 bases between. Germline V lookup: CDR1 SGDLS, CDR2 YYNGEE. This CDR3 is CASSVVAENTEAFF. The CDR3 bases are TGTGCCAGCAGCGTAGTAGCGGAGAACACTGAAGCTTTCTTT. The whole variable domain, filled in from reference TRBV9 and TRBJ1-1, reads DSGVTQTPKHLITATGQRVTLRCSPRSGDLSVYWYQQSLDQGLQFLIQYYNGEERAKGNILERFSAQQFPDLHSELNLSSLELGDSALYFCASSVVAENTEAFFGQGTRLTVV.